This is a list of T cell receptor beta chains from one sample in a study of blood T cell repertoires in COVID-19. Generated by immunoSEQ multiplex PCR, the TCRdb table keeps only in-frame clones and is missing some. The sample lists tens of thousands of clones, more than 80% occurring once. Source material: peripheral blood. These receptors originate from a man in his fifties or sixties with acute or convalescent COVID-19. CDR3s include the opening cysteine and the closing phenylalanine or tryptophan. A D gene is named only where the DNA matches it firmly. The size entry is marked missing in some rows and otherwise reads once, few, many or a size class.

cdr3_aa cdr3_nt d_call j_call clone_size v_call
CASSLVGGAVGNTIYF TGTGCCAGCAGCTTAGTGGGGGGGGCGGTAGGAAACACCATATATTTT - TRBJ1-3 - TRBV7-2
CASSLVGGGDEQYF TGTGCCAGCAGCTTGGTTGGGGGAGGGGACGAGCAGTACTTC TRBD2 TRBJ2-7 few TRBV5-4
CASSVGQGRLVNQPQHF TGTGCCAGTAGTGTAGGACAGGGGCGCCTTGTTAATCAGCCCCAGCATTTT TRBD1 TRBJ1-5 - TRBV19
CASSIAGEGAKYEQYF TGTGCCAGTAGTATAGCGGGAGAAGGGGCCAAATACGAGCAGTACTTC - TRBJ2-7 - TRBV19
CASSLYQGTGNTIYF TGTGCCAGCAGCTTATACCAGGGAACTGGAAACACCATATATTTT - TRBJ1-3 - TRBV7-2
CASSKRLADTDTQYF TGTGCCAGCAGCAAAAGGCTAGCGGACACAGATACGCAGTATTTT - TRBJ2-3 - TRBV21-1
CASSRDNSEKLFF TGCGCCAGCAGCCGGGATAATAGTGAAAAACTGTTTTTT - TRBJ1-4 - TRBV5-1
CASGPGLAIYNEQFF TGTGCTAGTGGTCCGGGACTAGCGATATACAATGAGCAGTTCTTC TRBD2 TRBJ2-1 - TRBV12-5
CASTRSLLSTEAFF TGTGCCAGCACTCGGTCCCTTTTGAGTACTGAAGCTTTCTTT - TRBJ1-1 once TRBV14
CASSLFMNTEAFF TGCGCCAGCAGCTTGTTCATGAACACTGAAGCTTTCTTT - TRBJ1-1 - TRBV5-1
CATSALGGTGTYEQYF TGTGCCACCAGTGCCCTGGGGGGGACGGGCACCTACGAGCAGTACTTC TRBD2 TRBJ2-7 - TRBV24-1
CASSYGSGDGYTF TGTGCCAGCAGTTACGGGTCCGGGGATGGCTACACCTTC - TRBJ1-2 - TRBV6-5
CASIGTQTQETQYF TGTGCCAGCATCGGGACACAGACTCAAGAGACCCAGTACTTC - TRBJ2-5 - TRBV6-5
CASSPRDNSGLNTEAFF TGTGCCAGCTCACCACGGGACAATTCCGGGTTGAACACTGAAGCTTTCTTT - TRBJ1-1 - TRBV18
CASSRSGGAGTTNSYEQYF TGTGCCAGCAGCCGATCTGGGGGAGCCGGGACAACTAATTCCTACGAGCAGTACTTC - TRBJ2-7 - TRBV7-6
CASRPTGEENTIYF TGTGCCAGTAGACCGACAGGGGAAGAAAACACCATATATTTT TRBD1 TRBJ1-3 once TRBV19
CASRGLAYGYTF TGTGCCAGCAGGGGACTGGCCTATGGCTACACCTTC - TRBJ1-2 - TRBV12-3/TRBV12-4
CASSRPGHLQETQYF TGTGCCAGCTCTCGACCGGGACACCTTCAAGAGACCCAGTACTTC - TRBJ2-5 - TRBV18
CASSLGVGPGELFF TGTGCCAGCAGCTTAGGCGTTGGGCCCGGGGAGCTGTTTTTT - TRBJ2-2 - TRBV7-8
CASSFGLGGYTF TGTGCCAGCAGCTTCGGTCTGGGCGGCTACACCTTC - TRBJ1-2 - TRBV5-6
CASSFTVNTEAFF TGCGCCAGCAGCTTTACGGTGAACACTGAAGCTTTCTTT - TRBJ1-1 - TRBV5-1
CASSQDWGEGYNEQFF TGCGCCAGCAGCCAAGATTGGGGGGAGGGCTACAATGAGCAGTTCTTC TRBD2 TRBJ2-1 - TRBV4-1
CASSVGQVGYGYTF TGTGCCAGCAGCGTAGGACAGGTGGGGTATGGCTACACCTTC - TRBJ1-2 - TRBV9
CASSLGGQGASEKLFF TGTGCCAGCAGCTTAGGGGGACAGGGGGCGAGTGAAAAACTGTTTTTT TRBD1 TRBJ1-4 - TRBV7-9